Listed below are T cell receptor beta chains from one sample, sequenced in a study of cytomegalovirus exposure and HLA in healthy donors. Some clones are missing from TCRdb's copy, which holds only in-frame ones; the method was immunoSEQ multiplex PCR. Here the sample spans more than 110,000 clones, about 95% being singletons. Sequenced material: PBMCs. Source of these receptors: a man younger than 35 in good health and CMV-seropositive. The CDR3 runs from the conserved cysteine through the conserved F or W. A D gene is named only where the DNA matches it firmly. Not all rows give a size; the values are once, few, many and, for expanded clones, a class.

abundance: -
d_gene: TRBD2
v_gene: TRBV25-1
j_gene: TRBJ2-3
CDR3nt: TGTGCCAGCAGTGAATGGGGGACTAGTTCAGATACGCAGTATTTT
CDR3aa: CASSEWGTSSDTQYF

abundance: -
d_gene: -
v_gene: TRBV18
j_gene: TRBJ1-5
CDR3nt: TGTGCCAGCTCACCCAGATATAGCAATCAGCCCCAGCATTTT
CDR3aa: CASSPRYSNQPQHF

abundance: -
d_gene: TRBD2
v_gene: TRBV28
j_gene: TRBJ2-5
CDR3nt: TGTGCCAGCAGCCCAACCAAACTTCAGCGGGAGGGCGGAGAGACCCAGTACTTC
CDR3aa: CASSPTKLQREGGETQYF

abundance: once
d_gene: -
v_gene: TRBV2
j_gene: TRBJ2-3
CDR3nt: TGTGCCAGCAGTGAACAGCCCTCGGGAGATACGCAGTATTTT
CDR3aa: CASSEQPSGDTQYF

abundance: -
d_gene: TRBD1
v_gene: TRBV27
j_gene: TRBJ2-4
CDR3nt: TGTGCCAGCAGTTACTCCGGGACAGCAGCAAACATTCAGTACTTC
CDR3aa: CASSYSGTAANIQYF

abundance: -
d_gene: -
v_gene: TRBV30
j_gene: TRBJ1-1
CDR3nt: TGTGCCTGGAGTCCCACAATGAACACTGAAGCTTTCTTT
CDR3aa: CAWSPTMNTEAFF

abundance: -
d_gene: -
v_gene: TRBV6-1
j_gene: TRBJ2-5
CDR3nt: TGTGCCAGCAGGGATGTAGCCGCCGGGGAGACCCAGTACTTC
CDR3aa: CASRDVAAGETQYF

abundance: -
d_gene: -
v_gene: TRBV7-8
j_gene: TRBJ2-7
CDR3nt: TGTGCCAGCAGCTTAGCGGGAGGTCCCGTATACGAGCAGTACTTC
CDR3aa: CASSLAGGPVYEQYF

abundance: -
d_gene: -
v_gene: TRBV5-1
j_gene: TRBJ2-3
CDR3nt: TGCGCCAGCAGCTTGGAAGCAGTATTGACAGGTAGCACAGATACGCAGTATTTT
CDR3aa: CASSLEAVLTGSTDTQYF

abundance: -
d_gene: -
v_gene: TRBV27
j_gene: TRBJ1-2
CDR3nt: TGTGCCAGCAGTTCCGTATACAGCCGATCTAACTATGGCTACACCTTC
CDR3aa: CASSSVYSRSNYGYTF

abundance: -
d_gene: TRBD1
v_gene: TRBV5-5
j_gene: TRBJ2-1
CDR3nt: TGTGCCAGCAGCTTGGCGGGACAGGACTACAATGAGCAGTTCTTC
CDR3aa: CASSLAGQDYNEQFF

abundance: -
d_gene: -
v_gene: TRBV28
j_gene: TRBJ1-2
CDR3nt: TGTGCCAGCAGTTTACCCGGGACTGGTTATGGCTACACCTTC
CDR3aa: CASSLPGTGYGYTF

abundance: once
d_gene: -
v_gene: TRBV2
j_gene: TRBJ2-3
CDR3nt: TGTGCCAGCAGTGAGGGGAGACTAGGGGTGACAGATACGCAGTATTTT
CDR3aa: CASSEGRLGVTDTQYF

abundance: once
d_gene: -
v_gene: TRBV2
j_gene: TRBJ1-2
CDR3nt: TGTGCCAGCGGGGGCACGGACGGTGTTGGCTACACCTTC
CDR3aa: CASGGTDGVGYTF

abundance: -
d_gene: -
v_gene: TRBV2
j_gene: TRBJ2-5
CDR3nt: TGTGCCAGCAGTGGGAGGGAGACCCAGTACTTC
CDR3aa: CASSGRETQYF

abundance: -
d_gene: -
v_gene: TRBV11-2
j_gene: TRBJ2-7
CDR3nt: TGTGCCAGCAGCTCCCGGTCCTACGAGCAGTACTTC
CDR3aa: CASSSRSYEQYF

abundance: -
d_gene: TRBD2
v_gene: TRBV4-1
j_gene: TRBJ2-1
CDR3nt: TGCGCCAGCAGCCAAGATGAGCTAGCGGGAATTACCCTAGGGGATGAGCAGTTCTTC
CDR3aa: CASSQDELAGITLGDEQFF

abundance: -
d_gene: -
v_gene: TRBV19
j_gene: TRBJ2-7
CDR3nt: TGTGCCAGTAGTATAGGGGGGGATGCCTACGAGCAGTACTTC
CDR3aa: CASSIGGDAYEQYF

abundance: -
d_gene: TRBD1
v_gene: TRBV5-4
j_gene: TRBJ1-3
CDR3nt: TGTGCCAGCAGCTTGGCGGGACAGGGAAACACCATATATTTT
CDR3aa: CASSLAGQGNTIYF

abundance: -
d_gene: TRBD1
v_gene: TRBV2
j_gene: TRBJ2-7
CDR3nt: TGTGCCAGCAGTGTCCGGGACAGCTACTACGAGCAGTACTTC
CDR3aa: CASSVRDSYYEQYF

abundance: -
d_gene: -
v_gene: TRBV6-1
j_gene: TRBJ1-1
CDR3nt: TGTGCCAGCAGTGAACGCGGGGTGGACACTGAAGCTTTCTTT
CDR3aa: CASSERGVDTEAFF

abundance: -
d_gene: TRBD2
v_gene: TRBV4-1
j_gene: TRBJ2-2
CDR3nt: TGCGCCAGCTCGCGCCCTGGGGGGGGCACCGGGGAGCTGTTTTTT
CDR3aa: CASSRPGGGTGELFF

abundance: -
d_gene: -
v_gene: TRBV11-2
j_gene: TRBJ2-4
CDR3nt: TGTGCCAGCAGCTTAGACCCGGGTAAAGGTCTAGAAAAAAACATTCAGTACTTC
CDR3aa: CASSLDPGKGLEKNIQYF

abundance: -
d_gene: -
v_gene: TRBV6-5
j_gene: TRBJ1-4
CDR3nt: TGTGCCAGCAGTAGGGGGAAGAATGAAAAACTGTTTTTT
CDR3aa: CASSRGKNEKLFF

abundance: -
d_gene: -
v_gene: TRBV9
j_gene: TRBJ1-2
CDR3nt: TGTGCCAGCAGCGTCACAGTGGGTGGCGGGGGCTACACCTTC
CDR3aa: CASSVTVGGGGYTF

abundance: -
d_gene: -
v_gene: TRBV11-2
j_gene: TRBJ2-7
CDR3nt: TGTGCCAGCAACTTCGATCAGGGGATTTTTTCCTACGAGCAGTACTTC
CDR3aa: CASNFDQGIFSYEQYF

abundance: -
d_gene: -
v_gene: TRBV4-1
j_gene: TRBJ2-7
CDR3nt: TGCGCCAGCAGCCAAGACGGCGGGTGGCCCCACTACGAGCAGTACTTC
CDR3aa: CASSQDGGWPHYEQYF

abundance: -
d_gene: TRBD1
v_gene: TRBV5-4
j_gene: TRBJ2-7
CDR3nt: TGTGCCAGCAGCTATTACGACAGGGACTACGAGCAGTACTTC
CDR3aa: CASSYYDRDYEQYF

abundance: -
d_gene: -
v_gene: TRBV27
j_gene: TRBJ1-1
CDR3nt: TGTGCCAGCAGTTTATCGGCAGGGCTCACTGAAGCTTTCTTT
CDR3aa: CASSLSAGLTEAFF

abundance: -
d_gene: -
v_gene: TRBV14
j_gene: TRBJ1-4
CDR3nt: TGTGCCAGCAGCCGTCCCTACACGGACAGTGAAAAACTGTTTTTT
CDR3aa: CASSRPYTDSEKLFF

abundance: -
d_gene: TRBD2
v_gene: TRBV7-7
j_gene: TRBJ2-1
CDR3nt: TGTGCCAGCAGCTTAGCGGGAGGGGTCAATGAGCAGTTCTTC
CDR3aa: CASSLAGGVNEQFF

abundance: -
d_gene: TRBD2
v_gene: TRBV7-2
j_gene: TRBJ2-5
CDR3nt: TGTGCCAGCAGCTTAGTCCGGACTAGAGAGACCCAGTACTTC
CDR3aa: CASSLVRTRETQYF

abundance: -
d_gene: -
v_gene: TRBV28
j_gene: TRBJ1-5
CDR3nt: TGTGCCAGCAGTTTTCACGTGGCAGTTAGCAATCAGCCCCAGCATTTT
CDR3aa: CASSFHVAVSNQPQHF

abundance: -
d_gene: TRBD1
v_gene: TRBV18
j_gene: TRBJ2-2
CDR3nt: TGTGCCAGCCATGGACAGGGTGGCACCGGGGAGCTGTTTTTT
CDR3aa: CASHGQGGTGELFF

abundance: -
d_gene: TRBD1
v_gene: TRBV5-4
j_gene: TRBJ2-2
CDR3nt: TGTGCCAGCGCCGGGACAGGGAACACCGGGGAGCTGTTTTTT
CDR3aa: CASAGTGNTGELFF

abundance: -
d_gene: TRBD2
v_gene: TRBV5-1
j_gene: TRBJ2-5
CDR3nt: TGCGCCAGCAGTCAAGGGACTAGCGGGAGTTCCGGTAGAAAAGAGACCCAGTACTTC
CDR3aa: CASSQGTSGSSGRKETQYF

abundance: few
d_gene: TRBD1
v_gene: TRBV5-1
j_gene: TRBJ1-2
CDR3nt: TGCGCCAGCAGCTTGAAGATACAGGGGGCGTCTCTTTATGGCTACACCTTC
CDR3aa: CASSLKIQGASLYGYTF

abundance: -
d_gene: TRBD2
v_gene: TRBV18
j_gene: TRBJ2-7
CDR3nt: TGTGCCAGCTCACCACCAGGCCGCGGGAGAGCGTACGAGCAGTACTTC
CDR3aa: CASSPPGRGRAYEQYF

abundance: -
d_gene: TRBD1
v_gene: TRBV2
j_gene: TRBJ2-7
CDR3nt: TGTGCCAGCAGGCTGGACAGGGCATCACACGAGCAGTACTTC
CDR3aa: CASRLDRASHEQYF

abundance: -
d_gene: -
v_gene: TRBV5-6
j_gene: TRBJ2-1
CDR3nt: TGTGCCAGCAACGGGGGTGCTAATCCTGAGCAGTTCTTC
CDR3aa: CASNGGANPEQFF

abundance: -
d_gene: TRBD1
v_gene: TRBV6-5
j_gene: TRBJ1-6
CDR3nt: TGTGCCAGCAGGTCCGGACAGGGGGTGGACTCACCCCTCCACTTT
CDR3aa: CASRSGQGVDSPLHF

abundance: -
d_gene: -
v_gene: TRBV6-6
j_gene: TRBJ2-7
CDR3nt: TGTGCCAGCAGCGGGGGACCAGAGGTCTCCTACGAGCAGTACTTC
CDR3aa: CASSGGPEVSYEQYF

abundance: -
d_gene: -
v_gene: TRBV28
j_gene: TRBJ1-4
CDR3nt: TGTGCCAGCAGTGCCGCACAGGGTAGGAATGAAAAACTGTTTTTT
CDR3aa: CASSAAQGRNEKLFF

abundance: -
d_gene: TRBD1
v_gene: TRBV29-1
j_gene: TRBJ1-3
CDR3nt: TGCAGCGCGGGACAGTCCGGCGGAAACACCATATATTTT
CDR3aa: CSAGQSGGNTIYF

abundance: -
d_gene: TRBD2
v_gene: TRBV9
j_gene: TRBJ2-1
CDR3nt: TGTGCCAGCAGCGTGTTAGCGGGAGGGGACAATGAGCAGTTCTTC
CDR3aa: CASSVLAGGDNEQFF

abundance: -
d_gene: -
v_gene: TRBV30
j_gene: TRBJ2-7
CDR3nt: TGTGCCTGGAGTGCACAGGGCTACGAGCAGTACTTC
CDR3aa: CAWSAQGYEQYF

abundance: few
d_gene: -
v_gene: TRBV4-1
j_gene: TRBJ1-1
CDR3nt: TGCGCCAGCAGCCACGCTTTTGGGGGCGCCCCCACTGAAGCTTTCTTT
CDR3aa: CASSHAFGGAPTEAFF

abundance: -
d_gene: TRBD2
v_gene: TRBV29-1
j_gene: TRBJ2-2
CDR3nt: TGCAGCGTTCGACTAGCGGGAGATCGGACCGGGGAGCTGTTTTTT
CDR3aa: CSVRLAGDRTGELFF